This T cell receptor beta chain was profiled in a study of T cells in Graves' hyperthyroidism and ophthalmopathy. Regions amplified from RNA transcripts were the TCR beta CDR3 regions. A set of HTBI primers served as the primers for a first-round RT-PCR of the TCR CDR3. From the multiplex PCR reads, TCRdb called clonotypes with MiXCR, one entry per CDR3 protein. The table has 600,000 to 750,000 distinct CDR3 sequences, roughly a sixth seen once. The CDR3 contains 14 residues. The V end was cut by 7 bases, the J end by 0 bases, with 12 bases between. Germline V gene lookup returns CDR1 MNHEY and CDR2 SVGEGT.

V is TRBV6-2 or TRBV6-3 and J is TRBJ1-1; tentative D call: TRBD1 (6 bases). This clonotype was sampled from a man aged 45-65 years with Graves' hyperthyroidism. The sample was blood. The CDR3 DNA reads as TGTGCCAGCACCTCACAGGGCATGAACACTGAAGCTTTCTTT. It is translated as CASTSQGMNTEAFF.